Given below is one TCR delta chain in context. TCRdb fed the reads into CATT to redo clone calling. The sample lists around 4,800 delta-chain clones, under 40% occurring once. Germline V gene sequence: CDR1 TSWWSYY, CDR2 QGS. CDR3 length: 22 amino acids. V dropped 1 base and J dropped 3; count of bases not matched to a gene: 21. The data are from a study of gamma-delta chains in newborns, infants, children. About the research overall: Innate gammadelta T cells reportedly expand polyclonally right after birth, driven by microbial exposure, per the title.

This clonotype originated in a child who received the measles vaccine. The chain has TRDV1 and TRDJ1; 12 nucleotides match TRDD3. Material: blood. DNA for the CDR3: TGTGCTCTTGGGGAACGATTCCGAGACCTGTTACTGGGGGATACTAGGGCCGATAAACTCATCTTT. Protein product: CALGERFRDLLLGDTRADKLIF.